Listed below are T cell receptor beta chains from one sample, sequenced in a study of T-cell memory formation after mild COVID-19. TCRdb reprocessed the 5' RACE reads with MiXCR, giving one entry per CDR3 protein. The sample lists 350,000 to 500,000 distinct CDR3 sequences, about 22% occurring once. Material: PBMCs or a T cell subset sorted from them (not recorded which). Source of these receptors: an adult woman who had mild COVID-19 (a few samples of this study predate the infection). Cell type and time point are not known. CDR3s include the opening cysteine and the closing phenylalanine or tryptophan. Fields, in order: V gene, clone size, D gene, J gene, CDR3 protein, CDR3 DNA. The D gene is left open where the match is weak. Clone size is shown for a subset of rows, as once, few, many or a class of expanded clone.

>TRBV5-6|few|TRBD2|TRBJ2-1
CASSHGTSGRGYNEQFF
TGTGCCAGCAGCCATGGGACTAGCGGGAGAGGCTACAATGAGCAGTTCTTC
>TRBV7-6|-|TRBD2|TRBJ2-1
CASSHGTSGVNEQFF
TGTGCCAGCAGCCACGGGACTAGCGGGGTCAATGAGCAGTTCTTC
>TRBV14|few|TRBD2|TRBJ2-7
CASSQITGTSGSYEQYF
TGTGCCAGCAGCCAAATAACCGGGACTAGCGGGAGCTACGAGCAGTACTTC
>TRBV7-9|-|TRBD1|TRBJ2-1
CASSLRTGSSYNEQFF
TGTGCCAGCAGCCTCAGGACAGGGAGCTCCTACAATGAGCAGTTCTTC
>TRBV2|few|TRBD2|TRBJ2-3
CASSGLAGVGTDTQYF
TGTGCCAGCAGCGGACTAGCGGGAGTGGGCACAGATACGCAGTATTTT
>TRBV5-1|-|TRBD2|TRBJ2-3
CASWAGADTQYF
TGCGCCAGCTGGGCGGGAGCAGATACGCAGTATTTT
>TRBV2|-|-|TRBJ2-4
CASSEIRGRAKNIQYF
TGTGCCAGCAGTGAGATACGTGGAAGGGCCAAAAACATTCAGTACTTC
>TRBV7-9|-|TRBD1|TRBJ1-4
CASSRDRGPEKLFF
TGTGCCAGCAGTAGAGACAGGGGACCCGAAAAACTGTTTTTT
>TRBV5-1|-|-|TRBJ2-3
CASSLVRAGGTDTQYF
TGCGCCAGCAGCTTGGTGAGGGCTGGGGGCACAGATACGCAGTATTTT
>TRBV2|few|TRBD1|TRBJ2-1
CASSGQGTYNEQFF
TGTGCCAGCAGTGGACAGGGGACCTACAATGAGCAGTTCTTC
>TRBV20-1|many|TRBD2|TRBJ2-1
CSARDWRGGSYNEQFF
TGCAGTGCTAGAGATTGGCGGGGGGGCTCCTACAATGAGCAGTTCTTC
>TRBV12-3/TRBV12-4|many|-|TRBJ2-5
CASSLGRQETQYF
TGTGCCAGCAGTTTAGGGCGCCAAGAGACCCAGTACTTC
>TRBV7-6|-|TRBD2|TRBJ2-5
CASSSVLLADSDTQYF
TGTGCCAGCAGCTCGGTCCTACTAGCGGACTCTGACACCCAGTACTTC
>TRBV11-2|-|TRBD1|TRBJ1-2
CASSLRTGGIDYGYTF
TGTGCCAGCAGCCTTAGGACAGGGGGTATCGACTATGGCTACACCTTC
>TRBV19|-|-|TRBJ1-2
CASREDSSNYGYTF
TGTGCCAGTAGGGAGGACAGCTCTAACTATGGCTACACCTTC
>TRBV23-1|-|TRBD1|TRBJ2-1
CASSQYIQGDNEQFF
TGCGCCAGCAGTCAATACATACAGGGGGACAATGAGCAGTTCTTC
>TRBV12-3/TRBV12-4|-|-|TRBJ2-3
CAGRPGGSDTQYF
TGTGCCGGACGTCCGGGGGGCTCGGATACGCAGTATTTT
>TRBV7-8|few|-|TRBJ2-3
CASSPFGRSTDTQYF
TGTGCCAGCAGCCCATTCGGACGGTCCACAGATACGCAGTATTTT
>TRBV5-1|-|-|TRBJ2-3
CASIPGSGDTQYF
TGCGCCAGCATACCCGGGAGCGGAGATACGCAGTATTTT
>TRBV5-1|-|TRBD1|TRBJ2-7
CASSSGQGSDEQYF
TGCGCCAGCAGCTCGGGACAGGGGTCCGACGAGCAGTACTTC
>TRBV7-7|few|-|TRBJ2-5
CASSRSGFEETQYF
TGTGCTAGCAGTCGCTCAGGGTTCGAAGAGACCCAGTACTTC
>TRBV7-9|few|TRBD1|TRBJ1-3
CASSFRDRDSGNTIYF
TGTGCCAGCAGCTTCCGGGACAGGGACTCTGGAAACACCATATATTTT
>TRBV4-1|many|TRBD1|TRBJ2-7
CASSQGFGRTGSSYEQYF
TGCGCCAGCAGCCAAGGTTTCGGTCGGACAGGGAGCTCCTACGAGCAGTACTTC